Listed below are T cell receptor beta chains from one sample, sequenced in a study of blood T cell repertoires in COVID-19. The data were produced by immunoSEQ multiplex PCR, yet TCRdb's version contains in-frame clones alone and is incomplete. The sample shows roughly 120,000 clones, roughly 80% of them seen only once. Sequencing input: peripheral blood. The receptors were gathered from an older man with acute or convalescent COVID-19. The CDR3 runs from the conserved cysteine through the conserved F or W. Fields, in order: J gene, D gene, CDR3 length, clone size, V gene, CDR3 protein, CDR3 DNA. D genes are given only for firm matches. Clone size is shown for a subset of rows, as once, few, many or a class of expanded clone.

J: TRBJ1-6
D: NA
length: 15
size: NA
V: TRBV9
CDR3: CASSVGEGFISPLHF
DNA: TGTGCCAGCAGCGTTGGGGAGGGATTTATTTCACCCCTCCACTTT

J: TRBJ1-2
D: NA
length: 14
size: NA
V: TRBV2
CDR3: CASSSRGGNYGYTF
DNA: TGTGCCAGCAGTTCGAGGGGGGGTAACTATGGCTACACCTTC

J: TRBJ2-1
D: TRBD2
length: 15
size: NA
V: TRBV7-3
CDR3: CASSLTRESYNEQFF
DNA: TGTGCCAGCAGCTTAACGCGGGAGTCCTACAATGAGCAGTTCTTC

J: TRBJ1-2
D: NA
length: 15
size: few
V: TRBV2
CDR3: CASSEGSGILYGYTF
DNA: TGTGCCAGCAGTGAAGGGTCAGGGATTCTATATGGCTACACCTTC

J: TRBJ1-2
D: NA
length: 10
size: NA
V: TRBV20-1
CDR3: CSAYSYGYTF
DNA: TGCAGTGCGTATTCGTATGGCTACACCTTC

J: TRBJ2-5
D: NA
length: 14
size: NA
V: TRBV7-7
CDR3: CASSLGQNQETQYF
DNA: TGTGCCAGCAGCTTAGGGCAGAACCAAGAGACCCAGTACTTC

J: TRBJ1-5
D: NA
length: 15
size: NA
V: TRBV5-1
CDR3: CASTWPSGVNQPQHF
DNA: TGCGCCAGCACCTGGCCCTCGGGGGTTAATCAGCCCCAGCATTTT

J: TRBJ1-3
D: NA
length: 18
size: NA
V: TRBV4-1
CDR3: CASSPTGSDWISGNTIYF
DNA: TGCGCCAGCAGCCCGACGGGGTCGGATTGGATCTCTGGAAACACCATATATTTT

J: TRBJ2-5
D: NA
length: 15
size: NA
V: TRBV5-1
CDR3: CASSLAGTRQETQYF
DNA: TGCGCCAGCAGCTTGGCCGGGACTCGACAAGAGACCCAGTACTTC

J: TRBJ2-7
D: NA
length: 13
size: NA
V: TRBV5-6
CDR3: CASSLAYVSEQYF
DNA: TGTGCCAGCAGCTTGGCCTATGTGAGCGAGCAGTACTTC

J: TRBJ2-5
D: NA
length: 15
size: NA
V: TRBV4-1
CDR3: CASSQEGGGQETQYF
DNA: TGCGCCAGCAGCCAAGAGGGAGGGGGCCAAGAGACCCAGTACTTC

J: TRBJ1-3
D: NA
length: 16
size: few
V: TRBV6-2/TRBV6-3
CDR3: CASSFQLGPSGNTIYF
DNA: TGTGCCAGCAGTTTTCAACTTGGGCCCTCTGGAAACACCATATATTTT

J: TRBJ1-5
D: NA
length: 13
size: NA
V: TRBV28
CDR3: CASEGYGNQPQHF
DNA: TGTGCCAGCGAGGGCTACGGCAATCAGCCCCAGCATTTT

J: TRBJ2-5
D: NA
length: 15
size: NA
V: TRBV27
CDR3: CASSLWGGRPETQYF
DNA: TGTGCCAGCAGTTTATGGGGGGGGCGCCCAGAGACCCAGTACTTC

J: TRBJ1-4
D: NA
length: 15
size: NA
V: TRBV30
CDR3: CAWSDTRGTNEKLFF
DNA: TGTGCCTGGAGTGATACCAGGGGAACTAATGAAAAACTGTTTTTT

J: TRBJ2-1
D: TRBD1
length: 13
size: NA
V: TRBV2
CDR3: CASSSTRQGRQFF
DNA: TGTGCCAGCAGTTCAACAAGACAGGGTAGGCAGTTCTTC

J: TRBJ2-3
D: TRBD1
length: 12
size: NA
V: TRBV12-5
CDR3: CASAQGAYTQYF
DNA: TGTGCTAGTGCCCAGGGGGCTTATACGCAGTATTTT

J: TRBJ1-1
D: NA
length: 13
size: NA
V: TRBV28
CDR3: CASSRQDPTEAFF
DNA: TGTGCCAGCAGCCGACAGGACCCCACTGAAGCTTTCTTT

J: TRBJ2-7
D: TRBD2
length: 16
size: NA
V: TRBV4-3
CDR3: CASSIDLAGGPYEQYF
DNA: TGCGCCAGCAGCATAGACTTAGCGGGGGGGCCGTACGAGCAGTACTTC

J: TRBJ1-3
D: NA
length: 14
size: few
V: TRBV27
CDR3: CASSLAGAGNTIYF
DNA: TGTGCCAGCAGTCTGGCCGGGGCTGGAAACACCATATATTTT

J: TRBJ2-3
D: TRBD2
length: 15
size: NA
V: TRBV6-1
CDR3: CASSSLAGDTDTQYF
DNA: TGTGCCAGCAGTTCCCTAGCGGGAGATACAGATACGCAGTATTTT

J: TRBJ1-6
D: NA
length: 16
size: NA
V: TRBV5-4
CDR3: CASSLGGRGYNSPLHF
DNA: TGTGCCAGCAGCTTGGGTGGCAGGGGTTATAATTCACCCCTCCACTTT

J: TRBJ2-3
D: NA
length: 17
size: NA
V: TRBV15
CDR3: CATSRVDSTPGTDTQYF
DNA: TGTGCCACCAGCAGAGTTGACTCCACCCCAGGCACAGATACGCAGTATTTT

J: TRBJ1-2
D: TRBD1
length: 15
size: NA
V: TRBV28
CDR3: CASSFIYRGNYGYTF
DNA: TGTGCCAGCAGTTTTATCTACAGGGGAAACTATGGCTACACCTTC

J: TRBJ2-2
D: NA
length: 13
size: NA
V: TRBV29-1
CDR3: CSVEVHGTGELFF
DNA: TGCAGCGTTGAAGTCCACGGCACCGGGGAGCTGTTTTTT

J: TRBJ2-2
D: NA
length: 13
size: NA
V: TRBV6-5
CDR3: CASSRAGAGELFF
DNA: TGTGCCAGCAGTCGTGCAGGGGCCGGGGAGCTGTTTTTT

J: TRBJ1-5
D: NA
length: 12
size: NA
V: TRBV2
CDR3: CASRDGDQPQHF
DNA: TGTGCCAGCAGGGACGGGGATCAGCCCCAGCATTTT

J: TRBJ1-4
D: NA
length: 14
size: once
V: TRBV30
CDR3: CAWSQGLKEEKLFF
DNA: TGTGCCTGGAGCCAGGGGTTGAAGGAGGAAAAACTGTTTTTT

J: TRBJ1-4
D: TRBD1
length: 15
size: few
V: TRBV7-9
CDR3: CASSSAGTGGEKLFF
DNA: TGTGCCAGCAGTTCCGCCGGGACAGGAGGTGAAAAACTGTTTTTT

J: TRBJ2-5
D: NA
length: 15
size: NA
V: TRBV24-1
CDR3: CATSETKGGQETQYF
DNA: TGTGCCACCAGTGAAACCAAAGGGGGTCAAGAGACCCAGTACTTC

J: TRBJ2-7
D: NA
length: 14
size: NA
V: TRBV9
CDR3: CASSATGSSYEQYF
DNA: TGTGCCAGCAGCGCCACAGGGAGCTCCTACGAGCAGTACTTC

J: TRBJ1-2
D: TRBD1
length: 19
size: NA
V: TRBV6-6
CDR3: CASSPLPPGQGTTNYGYTF
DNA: TGTGCCAGCAGTCCCCTACCGCCGGGACAGGGAACTACTAACTATGGCTACACCTTC

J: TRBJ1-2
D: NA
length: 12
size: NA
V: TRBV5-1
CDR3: CASSLQGYGYTF
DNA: TGCGCCAGCAGCTTACAGGGCTATGGCTACACCTTC

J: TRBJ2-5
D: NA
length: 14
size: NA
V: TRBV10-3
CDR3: CAISESNREETQYF
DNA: TGTGCCATCAGTGAGTCGAACAGGGAAGAGACCCAGTACTTC

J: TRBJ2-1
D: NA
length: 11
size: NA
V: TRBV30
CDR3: CAWSGGNEQFF
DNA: TGTGCCTGGAGTGGAGGTAATGAGCAGTTCTTC

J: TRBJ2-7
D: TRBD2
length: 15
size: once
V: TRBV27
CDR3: CATNRGGSGTYEQYF
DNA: TGTGCCACTAATCGAGGGGGTAGCGGGACCTACGAGCAGTACTTC

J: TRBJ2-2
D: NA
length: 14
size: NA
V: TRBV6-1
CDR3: CASNIRGADGELFF
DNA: TGTGCCAGCAATATCAGAGGTGCGGACGGGGAGCTGTTTTTT

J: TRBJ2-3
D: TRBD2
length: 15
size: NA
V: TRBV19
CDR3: CASSIPGTKADTQYF
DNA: TGTGCCAGTAGTATCCCCGGGACTAAGGCAGATACGCAGTATTTT

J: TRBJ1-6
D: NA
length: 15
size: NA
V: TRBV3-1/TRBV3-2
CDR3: CASSPSQGFGSPLHF
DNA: TGTGCCAGCAGCCCCAGCCAGGGATTCGGGTCACCCCTCCACTTT

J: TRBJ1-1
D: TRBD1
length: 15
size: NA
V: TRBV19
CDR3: CANPGQGKLNTEAFF
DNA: TGTGCCAATCCGGGACAGGGTAAATTGAACACTGAAGCTTTCTTT

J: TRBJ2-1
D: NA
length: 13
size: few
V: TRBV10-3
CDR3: CAAASSLGNEQFF
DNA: TGTGCCGCCGCCTCCTCCCTCGGGAATGAGCAGTTCTTC

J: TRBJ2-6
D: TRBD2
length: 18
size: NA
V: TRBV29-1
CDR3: CSVEGGTGGASGANVLTF
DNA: TGCAGCGTTGAAGGAGGAACCGGGGGGGCCTCTGGGGCCAACGTCCTGACTTTC

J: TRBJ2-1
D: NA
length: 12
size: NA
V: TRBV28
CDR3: CASSLVEGEQFF
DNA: TGTGCCAGCAGTTTAGTGGAGGGCGAGCAGTTCTTC

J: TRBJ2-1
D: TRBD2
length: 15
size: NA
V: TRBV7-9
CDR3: CASSRTSGYYNEQFF
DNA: TGTGCCAGCAGCCGGACTAGCGGGTACTACAATGAGCAGTTCTTC

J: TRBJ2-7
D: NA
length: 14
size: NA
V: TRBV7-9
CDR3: CASSPRGGLYEQYF
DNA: TGTGCCAGCAGCCCCCGGGGTGGGTTGTACGAGCAGTACTTC

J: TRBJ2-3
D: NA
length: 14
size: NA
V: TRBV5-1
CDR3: CASSPRVESDTQYF
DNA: TGCGCCAGCAGCCCGAGGGTCGAGTCAGATACGCAGTATTTT

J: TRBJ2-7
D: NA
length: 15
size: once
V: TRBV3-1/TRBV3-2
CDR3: CASSHGLQEAGEQYF
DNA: TGTGCCAGCAGCCACGGTTTGCAGGAAGCGGGTGAGCAGTACTTC

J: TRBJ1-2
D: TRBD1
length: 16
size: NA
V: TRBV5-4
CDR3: CASSLGGGGANYGYTF
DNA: TGTGCCAGCAGCCTAGGAGGGGGCGGCGCTAACTATGGCTACACCTTC

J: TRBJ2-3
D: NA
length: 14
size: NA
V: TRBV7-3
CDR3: CASSLTRDTDTQYF
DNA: TGTGCCAGCAGCTTAACGCGGGACACAGATACGCAGTATTTT

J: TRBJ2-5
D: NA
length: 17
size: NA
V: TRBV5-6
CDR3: CASSPTPHSASQETQYF
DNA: TGTGCCAGCAGCCCTACCCCCCACAGTGCGTCCCAAGAGACCCAGTACTTC

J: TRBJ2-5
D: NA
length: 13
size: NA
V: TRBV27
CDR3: CASSPRVRETQYF
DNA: TGTGCCAGCAGTCCCAGGGTTCGAGAGACCCAGTACTTC

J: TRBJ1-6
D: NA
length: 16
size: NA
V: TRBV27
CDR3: CASSLWGGGMNSPLHF
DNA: TGTGCCAGCAGTCTTTGGGGAGGGGGGATGAATTCACCCCTCCACTTT

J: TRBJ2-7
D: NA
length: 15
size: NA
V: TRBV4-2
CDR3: CASSRARFETYEQYF
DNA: TGTGCCAGCAGCCGTGCCCGGTTTGAAACCTACGAGCAGTACTTC

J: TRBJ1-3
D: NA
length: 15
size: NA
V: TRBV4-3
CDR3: CASSQGTEAGNTIYF
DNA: TGCGCCAGCAGCCAAGGGACTGAAGCTGGAAACACCATATATTTT

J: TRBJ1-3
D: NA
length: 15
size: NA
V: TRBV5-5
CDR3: CASSLGGLQANTIYF
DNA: TGTGCCAGCAGCTTGGGGGGGCTCCAGGCTAACACCATATATTTT

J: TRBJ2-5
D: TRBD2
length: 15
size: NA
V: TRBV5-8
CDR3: CASSFFGGRKETQYF
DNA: TGTGCCAGCAGCTTTTTTGGCGGGAGGAAAGAGACCCAGTACTTC

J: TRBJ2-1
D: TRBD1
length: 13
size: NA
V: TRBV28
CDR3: CASSLPTGDEQFF
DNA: TGTGCCAGCAGTTTACCCACAGGGGATGAGCAGTTCTTC